Each of the 7 T cell receptor beta chains below was sequenced from the same sample in a study of cytotoxic CD8 clonotypes in ibrutinib-treated CLL (dated by TCRdb to the early 2020s). The receptor library was made with the immunoSEQ multiplex PCR assay. Held by TCRdb, this immuneACCESS table contains in-frame sequences only and omits some clones. Under half of the omission traces to an unresolved V gene where checked; the cause of the rest is unknown. The sample records more than 300,000 clones, approximately 80% of which are singletons. The ten largest account for about 6.7% of the sample. The sequencing used PBMCs, collected before ibrutinib treatment. Every receptor here comes from a human donor with chronic lymphocytic leukemia.

This clone was recorded once. The V gene is TRBV7-7, the J gene TRBJ2-1; no firm D call. The CDR3 is made up of 13 amino acids. Germline assignment: CDR1 SSHAT and CDR2 FNYEAQ (reference sequence). The V end was cut by 4 bases, the J end by 0 bases, with 4 bases between. Written as DNA, the CDR3 is TGTGCCAGCAGCTCCAACTCCTACAATGAGCAGTTCTTC. Translated: CASSSNSYNEQFF.

The chain joins TRBV11-2 to TRBJ2-5; weak D call: TRBD1 (5 bases). V lost 5 bases, J lost 5 bases, and 9 bases lay in between. The CDR3 sequence is 12 residues long. The germline V gene encodes CDR1 SGHAT and CDR2 FQNNGV. CDR3 sequence reads: CASSTHRETQYF. The DNA of the CDR3 is TGTGCCAGCAGCACCCACAGGGAGACCCAGTACTTC.

The V and J genes are TRBV27 and TRBJ2-2; D remains ambiguous. Germline CDR1 and CDR2: MNHEY and SMNVEV (reference sequence). Trimming removed 3 bases from V and 6 bases from J, with 11 bases in between. The CDR3 extends over 14 amino acids. The CDR3 sequence: CASSFRRMAGELFF. In nucleotides, the CDR3 is TGTGCCAGCAGTTTCCGGAGAATGGCCGGGGAGCTGTTTTTT.

This clone has only one observation. V usage is TRBV2 and J usage is TRBJ2-1; a weak D match, TRBD2 (5 bases). Germline CDR1 is SNHLY and CDR2 is FYNNEI. The CDR3 covers 12 residues. V gave up 6 bases and J gave up 2 bases, with 5 bases separating them. The CDR3 sequence is CASRRAYNEQFF. In DNA, the CDR3 is TGTGCCAGCAGGAGGGCCTACAATGAGCAGTTCTTC.

The rearrangement joins TRBV14 to TRBJ1-1; a possible D gene is TRBD1 (5 bases). V lost 1 base to trimming and J lost 10 bases, with 16 bases between them. CDR1 and CDR2 (germline): SGHDN, FVKESK. This CDR3 contains 14 residues. CDR3 in DNA: TGTGCCAGCAGCCAAGGAACGAAAGGGGCCTTAGCTTTCTTT. Residues: CASSQGTKGALAFF. Using reference TRBV14 and TRBJ1-1 for the parts outside the CDR3, the full variable domain is EAGVTQFPSHSVIEKGQTVTLRCDPISGHDNLYWYRRVMGKEIKFLLHFVKESKQDESGMPNNRFLAERTGGTYSTLKVQPAELEDSGVYFCASSQGTKGALAFFGQGTRLTVV.

The chain combines TRBV19 with TRBJ1-5; the D is unclear. V gave up 5 bases and J gave up 7 bases, with 12 bases separating them. This CDR3 has 13 amino acids. Per the germline V gene, CDR1 is LNHDA and CDR2 is SQIVND (reference sequence). The CDR3 DNA sequence: TGTGCCAGTAGTCCTAGGACGGACCAGCCCCAGCATTTT. It codes for CASSPRTDQPQHF.

This chain links TRBV27 with TRBJ2-7; tentative D call: TRBD1 (5 bases). Germline CDR1 is MNHEY and CDR2 is SMNVEV (reference sequence). V gave up 0 bases and J gave up 4 bases, with 16 bases separating them. The CDR3 contains 16 residues. The CDR3 DNA reads TGTGCCAGCAGTTTATCCGGCAGGGATCGGGTGTACGAGCAGTACTTC. This codes for CASSLSGRDRVYEQYF.